This T cell receptor beta chain was sequenced for a study of CD8 T cells in ankylosing spondylitis. Scientists made TCR beta libraries using quantitative 5'-RACE with molecular barcodes. TCRdb ran MiXCR on the 5' RACE reads and lists one entry per CDR3 protein. Here the sample spans about 360,000 distinct CDR3 sequences, approximately 22% being singletons. Trimming left V 7 bases short and J 13 bases short, with 17 bases between. The CDR3 is 13 residues long. Germline V CDR1 and CDR2: ENHRY, SYGVKD. Study results and limitations: Several highly homologous variants formed a TCR beta motif that appeared characteristic of ankylosing spondylitis blood. Previously reported in reactive arthritis synovial fluid and blood were some of the motif variants. Matched synovial fluid from ankylosing spondylitis patients was reported to be enriched for disease-linked clones.

This clonotype appeared a few times. Its target is not known. Sequenced input: blood, either unsorted or a sorted T cell fraction (not recorded which). This clonotype was sampled from a male donor with ankylosing spondylitis or in good health (not recorded which). The rearrangement uses TRBV10-3 and TRBJ1-6; a possible D gene is TRBD1 (5 bases). CDR3 DNA sequence: TGTGCCATCAAGGAGGCCACGTGGGGGCCCCTCCACTTT. It encodes CAIKEATWGPLHF.